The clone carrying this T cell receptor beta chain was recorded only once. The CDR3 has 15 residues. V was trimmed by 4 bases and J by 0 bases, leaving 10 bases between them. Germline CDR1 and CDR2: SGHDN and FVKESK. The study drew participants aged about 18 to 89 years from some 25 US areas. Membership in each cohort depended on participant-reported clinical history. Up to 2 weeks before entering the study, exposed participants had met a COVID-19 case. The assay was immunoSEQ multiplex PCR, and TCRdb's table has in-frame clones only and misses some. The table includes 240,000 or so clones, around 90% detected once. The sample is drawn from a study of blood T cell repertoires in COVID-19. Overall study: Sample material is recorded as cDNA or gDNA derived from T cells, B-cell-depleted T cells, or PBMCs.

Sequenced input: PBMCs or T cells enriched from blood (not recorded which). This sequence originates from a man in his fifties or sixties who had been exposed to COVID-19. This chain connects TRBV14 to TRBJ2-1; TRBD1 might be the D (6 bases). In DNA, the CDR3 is TGTGCCAGCAGCCCTGGACAGAGCTCCTACAATGAGCAGTTCTTC. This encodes CASSPGQSSYNEQFF.